The 26 T cell receptor beta chains below were found in one sample sequenced in a study of TIL therapy for anti-PD-1-resistant metastatic lung cancer. The libraries were made with immunoSEQ v3. Data came from immunoSEQ multiplex PCR; TCRdb stores just in-frame clones and leaves some out. The repertoire holds approximately 23,000 clones, with under 80% as singletons. Time point in this sample: pre-treatment sample, taken before nivolumab and TIL therapy. Pleural nodules or supraclavicular lymph nodes made up most of the excised metastases sampled. Sequenced here: tumor tissue, sampled at baseline. Every receptor here comes from a woman aged 30 to 85 with non-small cell lung cancer.

This clone was observed a handful of times. This chain uses TRBV29-1 with TRBJ2-5; either TRBD1 or TRBD2 may fit D (5 bases each). Germline CDR1 reads SQVTM; CDR2 reads ANQGSEA. V was pared by 7 bases and J by 7 bases, with 13 bases between. This CDR3 is built from 11 residues. The CDR3 bases are TGCAGCGCAAGGGACGGCGGGACCCAGTACTTC. This gives the protein CSARDGGTQYF. The complete variable domain, with remaining parts taken from reference TRBV29-1 and TRBJ2-5, reads SAVISQKPSRDICQRGTSLTIQCQVDSQVTMMFWYRQQPGQSLTLIATANQGSEATYESGFVIDKFPISRPNLTFSTLTVSNMSPEDSSIYLCSARDGGTQYFGPGTRLLVL.

This clone was counted a few times. The V gene is TRBV27, the J gene TRBJ2-7; the D is unclear. The CDR3 is made up of 13 amino acids. CDR1 is MNHEY, CDR2 SMNVEV, per germline (reference sequence). Trimming left V 11 bases short and J 3 bases short, with 17 bases between. CDR3: CAGPLVADYEQYF. CDR3 nucleotide sequence: TGTGCCGGCCCCCTGGTGGCTGACTACGAGCAGTACTTC.

V usage is TRBV27 and J usage is TRBJ1-5; D ambiguous. CDR3 length equals 15 residues. V lost 2 bases and J lost 0, with 8 bases in between. In germline, CDR1 is MNHEY, CDR2 SMNVEV (reference sequence). The CDR3 spells CASSLGSYSNQPQHF. In nucleotides, the CDR3 is TGTGCCAGCAGTTTAGGCAGTTATAGCAATCAGCCCCAGCATTTT.

The chain uses TRBV7-2 and TRBJ1-2, with D possibly TRBD1 on 6 matching bases. Germline loops: CDR1 SGHTA, CDR2 FQGNSA. The CDR3 spans 15 residues. Trimming removed 5 bases at V and 7 bases at J, with 20 bases between. This CDR3 reads CASSPRRGTRSGYTF. CDR3 nucleotide sequence: TGTGCCAGCAGCCCAAGGAGGGGGACACGGTCTGGCTACACCTTC.

The DNA for the CDR3 is TGCAGCGTTCTCTCCAGCGGGGACTCTGGGGCCAACGTCCTGACTTTC. It is translated as CSVLSSGDSGANVLTF. The V call is TRBV29-1, the J call TRBJ2-6; TRBD2 matches at 7 bases. This CDR3 is built from 16 residues. Germline V gives CDR1 SQVTM, CDR2 ANQGSEA. The V gene end was trimmed by 5 bases and the J gene end by 0 bases; junction bases not matched to a gene: 7. Complete variable domain (other parts from reference TRBV29-1 and TRBJ2-6): SAVISQKPSRDICQRGTSLTIQCQVDSQVTMMFWYRQQPGQSLTLIATANQGSEATYESGFVIDKFPISRPNLTFSTLTVSNMSPEDSSIYLCSVLSSGDSGANVLTFGAGSRLTVL.

The chain carries TRBV10-3 and TRBJ1-1; D is undetermined. Germline V gene data show CDR1 as ENHRY and CDR2 as SYGVKD. The CDR3 consists of 11 residues. Trimming stripped 2 bases from V and 10 bases from J, with 8 bases between. The CDR3 DNA reads as TGTGCCATCAGTGAGGGGAGGTCAGCTTTCTTT. Residues: CAISEGRSAFF.

Here the CDR3 reads CASSLATGTGNTF. The CDR3 nucleotides are TGTGCCAGCAGCTTAGCGACAGGGACAGGAAACACCTTC. This chain links TRBV7-9 with TRBJ1-2, with TRBD1 matching over 8 bases. The V gene's germline CDR1 is SEHNR and CDR2 FQNEAQ (reference sequence). The CDR3 loop spans 13 amino acids. V gave up 0 bases and J gave up 12 bases; unmatched junction bases: 6.

This clone showed up just a few times. The chain carries TRBV7-8 and TRBJ1-5; TRBD1 aligns across 9 bases. The V gene's germline CDR1 is SGHVS and CDR2 FQNEAQ. The V gene end was trimmed by 9 bases and the J gene end by 9 bases; junction bases not matched to a gene: 9. The CDR3 is made up of 13 amino acids. The CDR3: CASIQGAGGPQHF. The DNA of the CDR3 is TGTGCCAGTATACAGGGGGCCGGAGGGCCCCAGCATTTT.

V and J are TRBV11-2 and TRBJ2-7; TRBD1 aligns across 9 bases. J lost 3 bases, V lost 1 base, and 4 bases had no gene match. Germline V gene sequence: CDR1 SGHAT, CDR2 FQNNGV. The CDR3 contains 15 residues. The CDR3 spells CASSLATGGGYEQYF. The CDR3 nucleotides read TGTGCCAGCAGCTTAGCAACAGGGGGCGGCTACGAGCAGTACTTC.

The V gene is TRBV6-6, the J gene TRBJ1-1; TRBD1 matches at 11 bases. J was trimmed by 7 bases and V by 5 bases; bases with no gene match: 12. Germline V gene sequence: CDR1 MNHNY, CDR2 SVGAGI (reference sequence). CDR3 length equals 16 residues. The CDR3 nucleotides are TGTGCCAGCAGTCACACCAAGTCCGGGACAGGGGGTGAAGCTTTCTTT. It yields the protein CASSHTKSGTGGEAFF.

The chain combines TRBV27 with TRBJ2-1, with 7 positions matching TRBD1. CDR3 length: 15 residues. CDR1 MNHEY and CDR2 SMNVEV come from the germline V gene (reference sequence). Trimming cost V 4 bases and J 3 bases; bases outside gene matches: 6. The CDR3 sequence: CASSSQRGLYNEQFF. CDR3 DNA: TGTGCCAGCAGTTCTCAGAGGGGGCTCTACAATGAGCAGTTCTTC.

This clone was picked up a small number of times. The rearrangement links TRBV7-7 to TRBJ2-2; the D call may be TRBD1 or TRBD2 (6 bases each). The CDR3 loop spans 16 amino acids. Germline V gene data show CDR1 as SSHAT and CDR2 as FNYEAQ (reference sequence). Trimming took off 5 bases at V and 2 bases at J, with 15 bases between the two ends. The CDR3 DNA follows: TGTGCCAGCAGCCTGACGATCGGGGGCAACACCGGGGAGCTGTTTTTT. It is translated as CASSLTIGGNTGELFF.

The genes are TRBV5-1 and TRBJ2-3; D is uncertain. The CDR3 runs 15 residues. Looked up from germline, CDR1 is SGHRS and CDR2 is YFSETQ. Trimming took 0 bases from V and 0 from J, leaving 8 bases between them. The chain's CDR3 is CASSLVAASTDTQYF. CDR3 nucleotides: TGCGCCAGCAGCTTGGTCGCGGCTAGCACAGATACGCAGTATTTT.

As for this clone: The same CDR3 arises from other DNA sequences in this sample as well. V usage is TRBV28 and J usage is TRBJ1-2, with D uncertain. The length of the CDR3 is 14 residues. The V end was cut by 2 bases, the J end by 4 bases, with 11 bases between. Germline assignment: CDR1 MDHEN and CDR2 SYDVKM. Here the CDR3 DNA reads TGTGCCAGCAGTTTAGGCGCAGGACTCTATGGCTACACCTTC. Its translation is CASSLGAGLYGYTF.

This clone was counted between two and nine times. The V call is TRBV6-5, the J call TRBJ2-7, with TRBD1 matching 8 bases. The CDR3 contains 13 residues. J gave up 3 bases and V 4 bases, and 2 bases lay outside the gene matches. The germline V gene encodes CDR1 MNHEY and CDR2 SVGAGI. The CDR3 is CASSSTGGYEQYF. The DNA for the CDR3 is TGTGCCAGCAGTTCCACAGGGGGCTACGAGCAGTACTTC.

This clone has a single count. This chain connects TRBV14 to TRBJ1-3; D gene uncertain. The germline gives CDR1 SGHDN, CDR2 FVKESK. The CDR3 runs 12 residues. V was clipped by 4 bases and J by 7 bases, with 8 bases between them. The CDR3 loop reads CASSPDWNTIYF. CDR3 nucleotides: TGTGCCAGCAGCCCCGACTGGAACACCATATATTTT. The whole variable domain, remainder taken from reference TRBV14 and TRBJ1-3, is EAGVTQFPSHSVIEKGQTVTLRCDPISGHDNLYWYRRVMGKEIKFLLHFVKESKQDESGMPNNRFLAERTGGTYSTLKVQPAELEDSGVYFCASSPDWNTIYFGEGSWLTVV.

The chain recombines TRBV28 with TRBJ1-2; D not certain. V was pared by 7 bases and J by 4 bases, with 10 bases between. CDR1 is MDHEN, CDR2 SYDVKM, per germline. This CDR3 has 12 amino acids. As DNA, the CDR3 is TGTGCCAGCACTCGGCCGGGCTATGGCTACACCTTC. Residues: CASTRPGYGYTF.

This chain connects TRBV15 to TRBJ2-1; D may be TRBD1 (6 bases). CDR1 and CDR2 from the germline V gene are LNHNV and YYDKDF (reference sequence). This CDR3 is 13 amino acids long. V was trimmed by 1 base and J by 7 bases, leaving 8 bases between them. The CDR3 loop is CATSRGGLNEQFF. The CDR3 DNA reads TGTGCCACCAGCAGAGGGGGGCTTAATGAGCAGTTCTTC.

This rearrangement joins TRBV10-3 to TRBJ2-7; D might be TRBD1 (5 bases). Trimming cost V 8 bases and J 1 base, with 9 bases left between them. CDR1 ENHRY and CDR2 SYGVKD come from the germline V gene. This CDR3 comprises 12 residues. The CDR3: CAIGAGSYEQYF. CDR3 DNA sequence: TGTGCCATCGGGGCAGGTTCCTACGAGCAGTACTTC.

The CDR3 nucleotides are TGTGCCAGCAGCTTAGATGTTTGGGGATACGAGCAGTACTTC. Protein sequence: CASSLDVWGYEQYF. The chain recombines TRBV11-2 with TRBJ2-7; D gene uncertain. The germline CDR1 and CDR2 sequences are SGHAT and FQNNGV. Trimming stripped 0 bases from V and 4 bases from J, with 10 bases between. The CDR3 spans 14 residues.

The rearrangement uses TRBV5-1 and TRBJ2-7, with D perhaps matching TRBD1 (6 bases). CDR3 length: 15 residues. V was cut by 0 bases and J by 3 bases, with 13 bases left in between. CDR1 is SGHRS, CDR2 YFSETQ, per germline. The CDR3 is CASSLGTLDSYEQYF. CDR3 DNA: TGCGCCAGCAGCTTGGGAACCTTGGACAGCTACGAGCAGTACTTC.

V usage is TRBV5-6 and J usage is TRBJ2-7, with D uncertain. CDR3 length equals 13 residues. Trimming pared 2 bases from V and 2 bases from J, leaving 8 bases between. CDR1 SGHDT and CDR2 YYEEEE come from the germline V gene. CDR3 amino acids: CASSFWNTYEQYF. In nucleotides, the CDR3 is TGTGCCAGCAGCTTTTGGAACACCTACGAGCAGTACTTC.

The CDR3 region has the DNA TGTGCCAGCAACTCAGGGGGCTATGGAAACACCATATATTTT. Protein: CASNSGGYGNTIYF. V gene TRBV6-1 combines with J gene TRBJ1-3; 8 nucleotides align to TRBD1. Germline V gene lookup returns CDR1 MNHNS and CDR2 SASEGT. The junction had 5 bases not matched to a gene; V was cut back by 7 bases and J by 3 bases. This CDR3 spans 14 amino acids.

Sample share makes this clone medium-sized. V gene TRBV5-4 combines with J gene TRBJ2-1; 13 bases agree with TRBD2. The germline CDR1 and CDR2 sequences are SGHNT and YYREEE (reference sequence). After removal of 4 bases from V and 10 bases from J, the junction contained 11 bases not matched to a gene. This CDR3 region has 16 residues. The CDR3 region has the DNA TGTGCCAGCAGCCCGCAACGGACTAGCGGGAGTGGAGAGCAGTTCTTC. It is translated as CASSPQRTSGSGEQFF.

With respect to this clone: The junction does not match germline at one end; this may be a read error. The V gene is TRBV5-6, the J gene TRBJ1-3; D call uncertain. CDR3 length: 16 residues. Germline V gene lookup returns CDR1 SGHDT and CDR2 YYEEEE. The CDR3 sequence: CASSSTWRSSRNTIYF. CDR3 coding DNA: TGTGCCAGCAGCTCAACCTGGAGGTCCTCTAGAAACACCATATATTTT. The whole variable domain, remainder taken from reference TRBV5-6 and TRBJ1-3, is DAGVTQSPTHLIKTRGQQVTLRCSPKSGHDTVSWYQQALGQGPQFIFQYYEEEERQRGNFPDRFSGHQFPNYSSELNVNALLLGDSALYLCASSSTWRSSRNTIYFGEGSWLTVV.

The rearrangement joins TRBV19 to TRBJ1-3; D gene unclear. V was pared by 8 bases and J by 0 bases, with 8 bases between. CDR1 and CDR2 (germline): LNHDA, SQIVND (reference sequence). This CDR3 is 13 amino acids long. CDR3 sequence (DNA): TGTGCCAGTGGGGTCTACTCTGGAAACACCATATATTTT. It translates to CASGVYSGNTIYF.